The 21 T cell receptor beta chains presented below share a single source sample, sequenced in a study of OX40 agonist ivuxolimab in advanced cancers. TCRdb's table, derived via immunoSEQ multiplex PCR, lists solely in-frame clones and lacks some. The data hold about 80,000 clones, with roughly 91% observed a single time. The sample was CD4+ or CD8+ T cells sorted from blood, taken in a trial of the OX40 agonist ivuxolimab. The origin of the receptors is an adult with an advanced solid tumor such as melanoma, head and neck, liver or kidney cancer.

This CDR3 is CASSLGGGAGGGYEQYF. CDR3 bases: TGTGCCAGCAGCTTAGGTGGTGGAGCGGGAGGGGGCTACGAGCAGTACTTC. The V call is TRBV5-4, the J call TRBJ2-7; TRBD2 matches at 10 bases. CDR1 SGHNT and CDR2 YYREEE come from the germline V gene (reference sequence). After removal of 2 bases from V and 3 bases from J, the junction contained 11 bases not matched to a gene. This CDR3 contains 17 residues. The variable domain in full, completed from reference TRBV5-4 and TRBJ2-7, reads ETGVTQSPTHLIKTRGQQVTLRCSSQSGHNTVSWYQQALGQGPQFIFQYYREEENGRGNFPPRFSGLQFPNYSSELNVNALELDDSALYLCASSLGGGAGGGYEQYFGPGTRLTVT.

The chain couples TRBV7-9 to TRBJ2-1; D is possibly TRBD2 (5 bases). Germline V gene lookup returns CDR1 SEHNR and CDR2 FQNEAQ (reference sequence). Trimming removed 1 base at V and 3 bases at J, with 10 bases between. The CDR3 totals 15 residues. In DNA form, the CDR3 reads TGTGCCAGCAGCTTAGGGCCTAGCATCTACAATGAGCAGTTCTTC. This translates into CASSLGPSIYNEQFF. The full variable domain, completed using reference TRBV7-9 and TRBJ2-1, is DTGVSQNPRHKITKRGQNVTFRCDPISEHNRLYWYRQTLGQGPEFLTYFQNEAQLEKSRLLSDRFSAERPKGSFSTLEIQRTEQGDSAMYLCASSLGPSIYNEQFFGPGTRLTVL.

The chain combines TRBV15 with TRBJ2-7, with unresolved D. The germline V gene encodes CDR1 LNHNV and CDR2 YYDKDF (reference sequence). This CDR3 comprises 16 residues. V lost 0 bases to trimming and J lost 0 bases, with 12 bases between them. CDR3 protein: CATSRDTAQSSYEQYF. CDR3 in DNA: TGTGCCACCAGCAGAGATACAGCACAGAGCTCCTACGAGCAGTACTTC.

V gene TRBV4-1 combines with J gene TRBJ2-7; the match to TRBD2 covers 9 bases. Germline CDR1 is MGHRA and CDR2 is YSYEKL. Losses at the gene ends were 1 base for V and 6 bases for J; bases not matched to a gene: 22. The CDR3 extends over 20 amino acids. The CDR3 spells CASSQVLTKSLAGPEVEQYF. The CDR3, as DNA: TGCGCCAGCAGCCAAGTCTTAACTAAAAGTCTAGCGGGGCCCGAGGTCGAGCAGTACTTC.

The chain combines TRBV19 with TRBJ2-2; 13 nucleotides line up with TRBD2. From germline, CDR1 is LNHDA and CDR2 SQIVND (reference sequence). The CDR3 covers 14 residues. The V and J ends lost 10 bases and 8 bases, in that order; junction bases with no gene match: 7. The CDR3 DNA sequence: TGTGCCATTCGGACTAGCGGGAGTTCTGGGGAGCTGTTTTTT. Encoded protein: CAIRTSGSSGELFF. The full variable domain, with the rest looked up from reference TRBV19 and TRBJ2-2, is DGGITQSPKYLFRKEGQNVTLSCEQNLNHDAMYWYRQDPGQGLRLIYYSQIVNDFQKGDIAEGYSVSREKKESFPLTVTSAQKNPTAFYLCAIRTSGSSGELFFGEGSRLTVL.

The genes are TRBV7-9 and TRBJ2-3, with D perhaps assigned TRBD1 or TRBD2 (5 bases each). Germline loops: CDR1 SEHNR, CDR2 FQNEAQ (reference sequence). V was cut by 4 bases and J by 3 bases, with 11 bases left in between. This CDR3 has 14 residues. The CDR3 nucleotides are TGTGCCAGCAGCTCCTGGGGGAATACAGATACGCAGTATTTT. As protein: CASSSWGNTDTQYF. Full variable domain (missing parts from reference TRBV7-9 and TRBJ2-3): DTGVSQNPRHKITKRGQNVTFRCDPISEHNRLYWYRQTLGQGPEFLTYFQNEAQLEKSRLLSDRFSAERPKGSFSTLEIQRTEQGDSAMYLCASSSWGNTDTQYFGPGTRLTVL.

The chain is built from TRBV7-2 and TRBJ2-5; D call uncertain. Germline V gene lookup returns CDR1 SGHTA and CDR2 FQGNSA. The CDR3 has 16 residues. V was shortened by 1 base and J by 2 bases, with 14 bases between the two germline ends. In DNA form, the CDR3 reads TGTGCCAGCAGCTTAGTATGGTTTTCGGTACAAGAGACCCAGTACTTC. Its protein is CASSLVWFSVQETQYF.

This chain joins TRBV11-3 and TRBJ1-2, with a weak D call TRBD1 (5 bases). Trimming removed 3 bases at V and 8 bases at J, with 13 bases between. This CDR3 has 13 residues. The V gene's germline CDR1 is SGHNT and CDR2 YENEEA. The CDR3 DNA sequence: TGTGCCAGCAGCTTTGGTCAGGGACGAGGCTACACCTTC. It is translated as CASSFGQGRGYTF.

This chain uses TRBV6-1 with TRBJ2-7; 7 bases align to TRBD2. There are 14 residues in the CDR3. Germline CDR1 is MNHNS and CDR2 is SASEGT. With V trimmed by 6 bases and J by 4 bases, 9 bases remained unmatched. CDR3 loop: CASSSGRERYEQYF. CDR3 coding DNA: TGTGCCAGCAGCAGCGGGCGGGAGCGGTACGAGCAGTACTTC.

The J gene is TRBJ2-3, the V gene TRBV6-5; D is possibly TRBD1 (5 bases). The V gene's germline CDR1 is MNHEY and CDR2 SVGAGI. This CDR3 is 14 amino acids long. V was shortened by 6 bases and J by 3 bases, with 13 bases between the two germline ends. The CDR3 coding sequence is TGTGCCAGCAGGGCGGCAGGGTCAACAGATACGCAGTATTTT. This encodes CASRAAGSTDTQYF.

The gene calls are TRBV6-4 and TRBJ2-1; 9 bases agree with TRBD2. CDR3 length: 16 residues. V dropped 3 bases and J dropped 5; count of bases not matched to a gene: 8. The germline V gene has CDR1 MRHNA and CDR2 SNTAGT. The CDR3 DNA reads TGTGCCAGCAGTGAAAAATGGACTAGCGTAGACAATGAGCAGTTCTTC. It encodes CASSEKWTSVDNEQFF.

The genes are TRBV11-2 and TRBJ2-7; TRBD2 is a possible D gene (6 bases). With 10 bases removed from V and 0 bases from J, the gap between germline ends came to 22 bases. CDR1 is SGHAT, CDR2 FQNNGV, per germline. This CDR3 has 16 amino acids. The chain's CDR3 is CATVKRAGMGSYEQYF. The CDR3 DNA follows: TGTGCCACCGTAAAACGGGCGGGAATGGGCTCCTACGAGCAGTACTTC.

The chain joins TRBV5-4 to TRBJ2-2; 7 bases fit TRBD2. Germline V CDR1 and CDR2: SGHNT, YYREEE (reference sequence). This CDR3 spans 14 amino acids. With 4 bases clipped from V and 7 bases from J, the junction kept 7 bases outside the gene matches. The CDR3 DNA reads TGTGCCAGCAGCCGGGGAGGGCAGGTCGGGGAGCTGTTTTTT. This encodes CASSRGGQVGELFF.

The J gene is TRBJ2-3, the V gene TRBV11-3, with D possibly TRBD2 on 6 matching bases. This CDR3 region has 12 residues. The germline gives CDR1 SGHNT, CDR2 YENEEA. V shed 2 bases and J shed 10 bases, with 10 bases lying between them. The CDR3 sequence is CASSLSSGAQYF. As DNA, the CDR3 is TGTGCCAGCAGCTTATCCTCGGGAGCGCAGTATTTT.

V is TRBV6-1 and J is TRBJ2-7, with 13 bases matching TRBD2. The germline V gene encodes CDR1 MNHNS and CDR2 SASEGT. This CDR3 is 16 amino acids long. With V trimmed by 2 bases and J by 4 bases, 5 bases remained unmatched. For the CDR3, the DNA is TGTGCCAGCAGTGAAACCTGGACTAGCGGGGGATACGAGCAGTACTTC. Amino acid sequence: CASSETWTSGGYEQYF.

V is TRBV6-5 and J is TRBJ2-3; D is perhaps TRBD1 or TRBD2 (5 bases each). The CDR3 has 15 residues. Germline V gives CDR1 MNHEY, CDR2 SVGAGI. Trimming pared 5 bases from V and 2 bases from J, leaving 14 bases between. The CDR3 region has the DNA TGTGCCAGCAGTAGAACGGGACGTTTCACAGATACGCAGTATTTT. Translation gives CASSRTGRFTDTQYF.

The chain links TRBV10-3 to TRBJ1-3; D remains ambiguous. Deletions cut 2 bases from V and 0 bases from J, with 8 bases between. This CDR3 has 15 amino acids. CDR1 is ENHRY and CDR2 is SYGVKD in the germline V gene. CDR3 sequence (DNA): TGTGCCATCAGTGAGGACGGTTTCTCTGGAAACACCATATATTTT. The encoded protein is CAISEDGFSGNTIYF.

This rearrangement joins TRBV7-8 to TRBJ2-1; the D is unclear. Germline V CDR1 and CDR2: SGHVS, FQNEAQ. The ends were cut back, 1 base at V and 0 bases at J, with 10 bases in the middle. The CDR3 is made up of 16 amino acids. The CDR3 reads CASSLGSQLSYNEQFF. The CDR3 DNA is TGTGCCAGCAGCTTAGGTTCCCAACTCTCCTACAATGAGCAGTTCTTC.

This sequence joins TRBV27 and TRBJ2-7, with TRBD1 matching 7 bases. V shed 10 bases and J 0 bases; nucleotides not matched to a gene: 24. Germline V gives CDR1 MNHEY, CDR2 SMNVEV (reference sequence). The CDR3 length is 19 residues. The CDR3 DNA sequence: TGTGCCACCCGACCGAGACAGGGCGAACTAAGGGCTGGCTCCTACGAGCAGTACTTC. Residues: CATRPRQGELRAGSYEQYF.

This clone has just one count. The chain joins TRBV5-1 to TRBJ2-7; no reliable D call. The V and J ends lost 4 bases and 4 bases respectively, with 12 bases between them. Germline-derived CDR1 and CDR2 are SGHRS and YFSETQ. This CDR3 has 13 residues. Written as DNA, the CDR3 is TGCGCCAGCAGCGCAGCTAACGGGTACGAGCAGTACTTC. This gives the protein CASSAANGYEQYF.

The sample holds one count of this clone. This chain uses TRBV27 with TRBJ1-1; D possibly corresponds to TRBD1 (5 bases). Germline assignment: CDR1 MNHEY and CDR2 SMNVEV (reference sequence). The germline V and J ends were trimmed by 4 bases and 4 bases, with 13 bases remaining between them. The CDR3 is made up of 14 amino acids. DNA of the CDR3: TGTGCCAGCAGTTCCTGGGGGGAGGTCACTGAAGCTTTCTTT. Its translation: CASSSWGEVTEAFF.